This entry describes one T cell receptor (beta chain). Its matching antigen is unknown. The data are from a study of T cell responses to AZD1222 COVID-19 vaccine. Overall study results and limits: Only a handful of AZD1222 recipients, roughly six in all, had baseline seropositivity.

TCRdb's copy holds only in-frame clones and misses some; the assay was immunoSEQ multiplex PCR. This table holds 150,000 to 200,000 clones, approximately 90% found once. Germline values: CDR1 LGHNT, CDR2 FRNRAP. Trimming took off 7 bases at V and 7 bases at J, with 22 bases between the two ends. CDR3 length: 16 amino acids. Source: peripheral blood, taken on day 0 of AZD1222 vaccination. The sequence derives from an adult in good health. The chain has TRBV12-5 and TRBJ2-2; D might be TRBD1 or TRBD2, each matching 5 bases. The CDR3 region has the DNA TGTGCTAGTGCCATGGGGAGTGGGGGTTCAATCGGGGAGCTGTTTTTT. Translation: CASAMGSGGSIGELFF.